The rows below give T cell receptor beta chains drawn from one sample of a study of cytomegalovirus exposure and HLA in healthy donors. Libraries were prepared by immunoSEQ multiplex PCR; TCRdb keeps only in-frame clonotypes and omits some of them. Of about 110,000 clones in the sample, around 80% were seen once. The specimen sequenced was PBMCs. The receptors stem from a man aged 25-45 years in good health and CMV-seropositive. The CDR3 runs from the conserved cysteine through the conserved F or W. D genes are given only for firm matches. Rows may omit the clone size; those that give it use once, few, many or a size class.

size: .; J: TRBJ2-7; V: TRBV9; D: .; DNA: TGTGCCAGCGGGGGGTCCTACGAGCAGTACTTC; CDR3: CASGGSYEQYF
size: once; J: TRBJ1-4; V: TRBV5-1; D: .; DNA: TGCGCCAGCAGCTTGTTACAGGGCACGGCAACTAATGAAAAACTGTTTTTT; CDR3: CASSLLQGTATNEKLFF
size: few; J: TRBJ1-2; V: TRBV5-4; D: .; DNA: TGTGCCAGCAGCTTGGGTGCAGGGGATGGCGGCTACACCTTC; CDR3: CASSLGAGDGGYTF
size: once; J: TRBJ2-3; V: TRBV9; D: TRBD2; DNA: TGTGCCAGCAGCGTAGGACTAGCGGGGGCCGACGGATATTTT; CDR3: CASSVGLAGADGYF
size: .; J: TRBJ2-5; V: TRBV27; D: .; DNA: TGTGCCAGCAGTTTATCGGGGGCGTGGTCACAAGAGACCCAGTACTTC; CDR3: CASSLSGAWSQETQYF
size: .; J: TRBJ2-7; V: TRBV7-9; D: .; DNA: TGTGCCTTACTGCCCCGGGGCTACGAGCAGTACTTC; CDR3: CALLPRGYEQYF
size: .; J: TRBJ2-1; V: TRBV10-1; D: .; DNA: TGCGCCAGCAGTGAGTCTCGGGAGCCGAATGAGCAGTTCTTC; CDR3: CASSESREPNEQFF
size: .; J: TRBJ2-1; V: TRBV11-3; D: TRBD1; DNA: TGTGCCAGCAGCCCCACCGGGACAGCCTACAATGAGCAGTTCTTC; CDR3: CASSPTGTAYNEQFF
size: .; J: TRBJ2-3; V: TRBV7-9; D: TRBD1; DNA: TGTGCCAGCAGCTCCCGGACAGGGATAGTTGGCACAGATACGCAGTATTTT; CDR3: CASSSRTGIVGTDTQYF
size: few; J: TRBJ1-5; V: TRBV30; D: TRBD1; DNA: TGTGCCTGGAGTGCGACACAGGGGTCCCAGCATTTT; CDR3: CAWSATQGSQHF
size: .; J: TRBJ1-2; V: TRBV5-1; D: .; DNA: TGCGCCAGCAGCTTGACAGGTGATGACTTCTATGGCTACACCTTC; CDR3: CASSLTGDDFYGYTF
size: .; J: TRBJ2-1; V: TRBV10-3; D: .; DNA: TGTGCCATCAGCCCCGGGGTCAGGGGGGCTGAGCAGTTCTTC; CDR3: CAISPGVRGAEQFF
size: .; J: TRBJ2-2; V: TRBV6-4; D: TRBD1; DNA: TGTGCCAGCAGTGCAACAGGGGGCCCGGCCGGGGAGCTGTTTTTT; CDR3: CASSATGGPAGELFF
size: .; J: TRBJ2-7; V: TRBV7-9; D: .; DNA: TGTGCCAGCAGCTTAGCCGATCAGGGAATCTACGAGCAGTACTTC; CDR3: CASSLADQGIYEQYF
size: .; J: TRBJ2-5; V: TRBV6-5; D: .; DNA: TGTGCCAGCAGCTCTGTCTACCAAGAGACCCAGTACTTC; CDR3: CASSSVYQETQYF
size: once; J: TRBJ2-3; V: TRBV4-3; D: .; DNA: TGCGCCAGCAGCCAGCAGGGGCGAAGCACAGATACGCAGTATTTT; CDR3: CASSQQGRSTDTQYF
size: once; J: TRBJ1-2; V: TRBV10-2; D: TRBD1; DNA: TGCGCCAGCAGGGACAGGGGTGACTACACCTTC; CDR3: CASRDRGDYTF
size: .; J: TRBJ1-1; V: TRBV7-9; D: .; DNA: TGTGCCAGCAGCCGGACAGCCGAAGCTTTCTTT; CDR3: CASSRTAEAFF
size: .; J: TRBJ2-5; V: TRBV25-1; D: TRBD1; DNA: TGTGCCAGCAGTCGACAGGGGCAAGAGACCCAGTACTTC; CDR3: CASSRQGQETQYF
size: .; J: TRBJ1-1; V: TRBV7-3; D: .; DNA: TGTGCCAGCAGCCTAGGGGCAGAAAACACTGAAGCTTTCTTT; CDR3: CASSLGAENTEAFF
size: .; J: TRBJ1-1; V: TRBV19; D: .; DNA: TGTGCCAGTAGTCCGAGGACAAATCGGAACACTGAAGCTTTCTTT; CDR3: CASSPRTNRNTEAFF
size: .; J: TRBJ1-1; V: TRBV4-1; D: .; DNA: TGCGCCAGCAGCCAGGGCGACACTGAAGCTTTCTTT; CDR3: CASSQGDTEAFF
size: .; J: TRBJ2-2; V: TRBV11-3; D: .; DNA: TGTGCCAGCACTCGGGGGAACACCGGGGAGCTGTTTTTT; CDR3: CASTRGNTGELFF
size: .; J: TRBJ2-7; V: TRBV13; D: .; DNA: TGTGCCAGCAGCTTCGGGGCCTACGAGCAGTACTTC; CDR3: CASSFGAYEQYF
size: .; J: TRBJ2-7; V: TRBV7-8; D: .; DNA: TGTGCCAGCAGCCGCCTTCAAGGTGGGGAGAAGCACGAGCAGTACTTC; CDR3: CASSRLQGGEKHEQYF
size: .; J: TRBJ2-7; V: TRBV7-8; D: TRBD1; DNA: TGTGCCAGCAGCTTAGCCGGGACAGCGGCCTACGAGCAGTACTTC; CDR3: CASSLAGTAAYEQYF
size: .; J: TRBJ2-3; V: TRBV10-3; D: .; DNA: TGTGCCATCAGTGAGTCGGGTGGGGGGGCCGGTACGCAGTATTTT; CDR3: CAISESGGGAGTQYF
size: .; J: TRBJ2-7; V: TRBV10-2; D: TRBD1; DNA: TGCGCCAGCAGTGAGACGGGACAGCTATCCTACGAGCAGTACTTC; CDR3: CASSETGQLSYEQYF
size: .; J: TRBJ2-7; V: TRBV7-9; D: TRBD2; DNA: TGTGCCAGCAGCTTAGCGCGGGAGGGAATGGGGGAGCAGTACTTC; CDR3: CASSLAREGMGEQYF
size: .; J: TRBJ2-3; V: TRBV9; D: .; DNA: TGTGCCAGCAGCCCCCTTCCCTCAGATACGCAGTATTTT; CDR3: CASSPLPSDTQYF
size: .; J: TRBJ2-3; V: TRBV7-9; D: .; DNA: TGTGCCAGCAGCTTATATTCCCCCGAGGCAGATACGCAGTATTTT; CDR3: CASSLYSPEADTQYF
size: .; J: TRBJ2-1; V: TRBV13; D: .; DNA: TGTGCCAGCAGCTTACAGACCGACCGGAGGGATGAGCAGTTCTTC; CDR3: CASSLQTDRRDEQFF
size: .; J: TRBJ2-5; V: TRBV19; D: .; DNA: TGTGCCAGTAGGGGGGAGGTCCGAGGAGAGACCCAGTACTTC; CDR3: CASRGEVRGETQYF
size: .; J: TRBJ1-2; V: TRBV19; D: .; DNA: TGTGCCAGTAGTGACCACGGGAGTAACTATGGCTACACCTTC; CDR3: CASSDHGSNYGYTF
size: .; J: TRBJ1-6; V: TRBV6-5; D: .; DNA: TGTGCCAGCAGTGCCGGGTCTAATTCACCCCTCCACTTT; CDR3: CASSAGSNSPLHF
size: .; J: TRBJ2-7; V: TRBV27; D: .; DNA: TGTGCCAGCAGTTTAAGAGGCAGGGCCTCCTACGAGCAGTACTTC; CDR3: CASSLRGRASYEQYF
size: few; J: TRBJ2-7; V: TRBV6-1; D: .; DNA: TGTGCCAGCAGTGAAATCACTCTAAACTCCTACGAGCAGTACTTC; CDR3: CASSEITLNSYEQYF
size: .; J: TRBJ2-1; V: TRBV18; D: TRBD2; DNA: TGTGCCAGCTCACCCGCGAGGGGCTCGCGGGGGGAAGATGAGCAGTTCTTC; CDR3: CASSPARGSRGEDEQFF
size: .; J: TRBJ2-5; V: TRBV30; D: .; DNA: TGTGCCTGGAGTGTGTCCGATGGCGAGACCCAGTACTTC; CDR3: CAWSVSDGETQYF
size: .; J: TRBJ2-5; V: TRBV19; D: .; DNA: TGTGCCAGTAGAAGCCAGGGGGAGACCCAGTACTTC; CDR3: CASRSQGETQYF
size: .; J: TRBJ1-1; V: TRBV18; D: .; DNA: TGTGCCAGCTTCATCGACATCACTGAAGCTTTCTTT; CDR3: CASFIDITEAFF
size: .; J: TRBJ2-1; V: TRBV7-9; D: TRBD1; DNA: TGTGCCAGCAGCTTTCCGGGACAGGGGAGAAATGAGCAGTTCTTC; CDR3: CASSFPGQGRNEQFF
size: .; J: TRBJ2-1; V: TRBV25-1; D: .; DNA: TGTGCCAGCGCGCTAATCGATGAGCAGTTCTTC; CDR3: CASALIDEQFF
size: once; J: TRBJ2-7; V: TRBV30; D: .; DNA: TGTGCCTGGAGTGTATCGGCCGGGTTCGAGCAGTACTTC; CDR3: CAWSVSAGFEQYF
size: few; J: TRBJ2-7; V: TRBV4-2; D: TRBD2; DNA: TGTGCCAGCAGCCAGCTGACTAGCCCCGACGAGCAGTACTTC; CDR3: CASSQLTSPDEQYF
size: .; J: TRBJ2-3; V: TRBV27; D: TRBD1; DNA: TGTGCCAGCAGAATAGCTCCGGGACAGGGGATCGCAGATACGCAGTATTTT; CDR3: CASRIAPGQGIADTQYF
size: .; J: TRBJ1-4; V: TRBV6-6; D: .; DNA: TGTGCCAGCAGGGGGGGATATAATGAAAAACTGTTTTTT; CDR3: CASRGGYNEKLFF
size: .; J: TRBJ1-4; V: TRBV7-2; D: TRBD1; DNA: TGTGCCAGCAGCTCCGGGACAGGAGCAACTAATGAAAAACTGTTTTTT; CDR3: CASSSGTGATNEKLFF
size: few; J: TRBJ2-5; V: TRBV5-1; D: .; DNA: TGCGCCAGCAGCTTGGGAGAGGGGAGGGAGACCCAGTACTTC; CDR3: CASSLGEGRETQYF
size: .; J: TRBJ2-2; V: TRBV9; D: .; DNA: TGTGCCAGCAGCGTAGACTTGAGTGGGGGGCGGGGGACCGGGGAGCTGTTTTTT; CDR3: CASSVDLSGGRGTGELFF
size: once; J: TRBJ2-5; V: TRBV5-4; D: TRBD2; DNA: TGTGCCAGCAGCCTAGGGGGTAGCGGGGGTCGAGAGACCCAGTACTTC; CDR3: CASSLGGSGGRETQYF